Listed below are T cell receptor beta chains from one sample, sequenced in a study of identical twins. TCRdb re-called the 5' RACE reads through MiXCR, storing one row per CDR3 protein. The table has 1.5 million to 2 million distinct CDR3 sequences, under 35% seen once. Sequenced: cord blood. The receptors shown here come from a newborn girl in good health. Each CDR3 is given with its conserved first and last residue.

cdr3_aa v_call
CATSRVPANYEQYF TRBV15
CSAAPGLATDTQYF TRBV20-1
CSAGLAGYVYEQFF TRBV20-1
CSVEGTASDQETQYF TRBV29-1
CASSVLGGYTF TRBV2
CATSAATSYNERFF TRBV24-1
CASSQGTSGRTDTQYF TRBV4-1
CASSRGSLYNEQFF TRBV4-2
CSAYRSIYGYTF TRBV20-1
CASSLIWRQETQYF TRBV7-2
CASSLLYGNEQFF TRBV5-1
CASSDPIGVLRAPLHF TRBV6-1
CSARGWGPNYGYTF TRBV20-1
CASSAHRDRGWEETQYF TRBV2
CASSPAVKAGSKNGYTF TRBV6-6
CSAFYTGGYYGYTF TRBV20-1
CASSLGQGRHEQYF TRBV5-1
CATSVPGQGPSSTDTQYF TRBV24-1
CSARGDRDVYTF TRBV20-1
CASSLPPAGRDEQFF TRBV12-3/TRBV12-4
CSARDRARVYNEQFF TRBV20-1
CASSSFRGVSYEQYF TRBV2